This TCR beta chain stems from a study of shared clonotypes between healthy human individuals. Findings and caveats of the study: Memory subsets had estimated richness that was generally smaller than that of naive subsets.

The V gene end was trimmed by 8 bases and the J gene end by 2 bases; junction bases not matched to a gene: 11. The CDR3 totals 15 residues. The germline CDR1 and CDR2 sequences are GTSNPN and SVGIG (reference sequence). The data were produced by immunoSEQ multiplex PCR, yet TCRdb's version contains in-frame clones alone and is incomplete. The sample lists around 2.5 million clones, 93% seen once, with about 0.34% in the top ten. In regard to this clone: Its antigen is not identified.

Partitioning of CD4+ cells yielded a CD45RA+ naive subset and a CD45RA-negative memory subset. The chain combines TRBV30 with TRBJ2-3, with 9 bases matching TRBD1. Sequencing was done on a sample of naive CD4+ T cells from PBMCs. Subset denoted: CD45RA+ positively selected. The clonotype comes from a man aged 18 to 35 in good health. Some clones in this sample may be carry-over from other donors' samples. CDR3 DNA: TGTGCCACTTATCCCGGGACAGGGAACACAGATACGCAGTATTTT. Its translation: CATYPGTGNTDTQYF. Together with reference TRBV30 and TRBJ2-3, the CDR3 gives the full variable domain: SQTIHQWPATLVQPVGSPLSLECTVEGTSNPNLYWYRQAAGRGLQLLFYSVGIGQISSEVPQNLSASRPQDRQFILSSKKLLLSDSGFYLCATYPGTGNTDTQYFGPGTRLTVL.